This record looks at one TCR beta chain sequence and its context. Antigen unknown. This record belongs to a study of cytomegalovirus exposure and HLA in healthy donors. The PCR contained 60 Vbeta and 13 Jbeta primers. Method: immunoSEQ multiplex PCR; TCRdb's copy keeps in-frame clones and lacks some. Of 170,000 or so clones listed, 75% to 85% were seen once; the top ten hold 1.4%. Study-level points and caveats: Analyses of presence/absence relied on an assumption of roughly uniform sequencing depth across donors.

Germline-derived CDR1 and CDR2 are SGHRS and YFSETQ. CDR3 length equals 14 residues. The V gene lost 4 bases and the J gene lost 1 base, with 11 bases spanning the gap. The clonotype originates from a woman aged 25-40 years in good health and CMV-seropositive. Sequencing was carried out using PBMCs. The rearrangement links TRBV5-1 to TRBJ1-1; unclear D gene. The CDR3: CASSPLSGNTEAFF. As DNA, the CDR3 is TGCGCCAGCAGCCCCCTTAGCGGGAACACTGAAGCTTTCTTT.